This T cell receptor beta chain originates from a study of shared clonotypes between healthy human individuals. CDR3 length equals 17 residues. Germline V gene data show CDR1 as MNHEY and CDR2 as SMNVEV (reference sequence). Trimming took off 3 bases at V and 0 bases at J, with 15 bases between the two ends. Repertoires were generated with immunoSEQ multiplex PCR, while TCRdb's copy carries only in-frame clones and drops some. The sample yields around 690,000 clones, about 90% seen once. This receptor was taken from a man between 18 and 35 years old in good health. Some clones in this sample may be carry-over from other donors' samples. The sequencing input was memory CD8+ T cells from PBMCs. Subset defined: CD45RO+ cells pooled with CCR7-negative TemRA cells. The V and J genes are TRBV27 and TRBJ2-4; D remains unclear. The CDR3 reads CASSFHYSLLAKNIQYF. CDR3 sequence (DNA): TGTGCCAGCAGTTTCCATTACAGTTTACTAGCCAAAAACATTCAGTACTTC.